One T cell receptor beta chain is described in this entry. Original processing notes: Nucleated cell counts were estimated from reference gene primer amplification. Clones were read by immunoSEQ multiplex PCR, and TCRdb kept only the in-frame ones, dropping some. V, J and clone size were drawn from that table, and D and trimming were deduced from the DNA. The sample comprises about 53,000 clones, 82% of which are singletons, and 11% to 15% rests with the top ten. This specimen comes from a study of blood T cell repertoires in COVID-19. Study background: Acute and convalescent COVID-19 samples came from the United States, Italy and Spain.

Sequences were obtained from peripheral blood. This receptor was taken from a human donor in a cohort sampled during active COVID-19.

CDR3 region: CASSEIPVYGYTF. CDR3 in DNA: TGCGCCAGCAGTGAGATTCCTGTTTATGGCTACACCTTC. The chain links TRBV10-2 to TRBJ1-2, with D uncertain. The germline V and J ends were trimmed by 2 bases and 5 bases, with 9 bases remaining between them. CDR1 is WSHSY, CDR2 SAAADI, per germline. The CDR3 sequence is 13 residues long.